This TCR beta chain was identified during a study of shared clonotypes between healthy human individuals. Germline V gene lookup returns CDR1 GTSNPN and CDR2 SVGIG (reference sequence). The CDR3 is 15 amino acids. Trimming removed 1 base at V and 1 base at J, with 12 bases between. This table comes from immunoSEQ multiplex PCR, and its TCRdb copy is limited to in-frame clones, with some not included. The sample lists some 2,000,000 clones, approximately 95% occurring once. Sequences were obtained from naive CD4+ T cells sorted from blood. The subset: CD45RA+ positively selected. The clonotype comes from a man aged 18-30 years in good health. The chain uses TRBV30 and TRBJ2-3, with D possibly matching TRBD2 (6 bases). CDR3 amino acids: CAWSGQGGGTDTQYF. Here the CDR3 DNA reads TGTGCCTGGAGTGGGCAGGGAGGAGGCACAGATACGCAGTATTTT.